This is a list of T cell receptor beta chains from one sample in a study of identical twins. One entry per CDR3 protein, called by TCRdb with MiXCR from the 5' RACE reads. The sample records a few hundred thousand distinct CDR3 sequences, around 9.7% being singletons. The sequenced sample consisted of naive T cells sorted from blood. The receptors here all came from a woman aged 45-65 years in good health. Each CDR3 is given with its conserved first and last residue. The D gene is left open where the match is weak. Some rows mark clone size as missing; the rest say once, few, many or name a class of expanded clone.

>TRBV20-1|NA|NA|TRBJ2-3
TGCAGTGTTAGACCTCTAGGGGGTGGAGATACGCAGTATTTT
CSVRPLGGGDTQYF
>TRBV2|many|TRBD1|TRBJ2-1
TGTGCCAGCAACGGACAGGGAAAGTCCAATGAGCAGTTCTTC
CASNGQGKSNEQFF
>TRBV6-5|NA|NA|TRBJ2-1
TGTGCCAGCAGTTACAGCTCCAGGGCCTACAATGAGCAGTTCTTC
CASSYSSRAYNEQFF
>TRBV10-3|NA|NA|TRBJ2-5
TGTGCCATCAAAGGTAGTGGCCAAGAGACCCAGTACTTC
CAIKGSGQETQYF
>TRBV11-2|NA|NA|TRBJ2-7
TGTGCCAGCAGCCTTCAACCGGACGAGCAGTACTTC
CASSLQPDEQYF
>TRBV20-1|many|TRBD1|TRBJ2-7
TGCAGTGCCGCGGGACAGGTATTCCCCTACGAGCAGTACTTC
CSAAGQVFPYEQYF
>TRBV12-3/TRBV12-4|few|NA|TRBJ2-6
TGTGCCAGCAGCCCCGGCTTGACCTGGGTGGACGGGGCCAACGTCCTGACTTTC
CASSPGLTWVDGANVLTF
>TRBV5-1|NA|TRBD2|TRBJ2-1
TGCGCCAGCAGCTTGAGGCTAGCGGGAGCCACCTCCTACAATGAGCAGTTCTTC
CASSLRLAGATSYNEQFF
>TRBV20-1|many|TRBD1|TRBJ2-2
TGCAGTGCTAGAGAGACAGGGGGCCGGTGGGAGCTGTTTTTT
CSARETGGRWELFF
>TRBV12-5|few|NA|TRBJ1-5
TGTGCTAGTGGGGAGAACAATCAGCCCCAGCATTTT
CASGENNQPQHF
>TRBV29-1|few|NA|TRBJ2-5
TGCAGCGTTGAAGAACTTAAGACAGGCAGTCAAGAGACCCAGTACTTC
CSVEELKTGSQETQYF
>TRBV12-3/TRBV12-4|NA|TRBD1|TRBJ2-7
TGTGCCAGCAGTCTAACAGGGGACTCCTACGAGCAGTACTTC
CASSLTGDSYEQYF
>TRBV4-1|many|NA|TRBJ2-1
TGCGCCAGCAGCCAAGATGGCCAGGGGACCTACAATGAGCAGTTCTTC
CASSQDGQGTYNEQFF
>TRBV15|few|NA|TRBJ2-5
TGTGCCACCAGCAGAGATCGATTCCCAGAGACCCAGTACTTC
CATSRDRFPETQYF
>TRBV12-3/TRBV12-4|NA|NA|TRBJ2-5
TGTGCCAGCAGGACACGGGGCTTGGAGACCCAGTACTTC
CASRTRGLETQYF
>TRBV19|few|NA|TRBJ2-2
TGTGCCAGTAGTATTTTAGGGAACACCGGGGAGCTGTTTTTT
CASSILGNTGELFF
>TRBV20-1|NA|TRBD2|TRBJ2-7
TGCAGTGCCCTACTCGGGGGGTACGAGCAGTACTTC
CSALLGGYEQYF
>TRBV5-1|many|TRBD2|TRBJ2-1
TGCGCCAGCAGCTTAATCGCGGGAGTACCGAAGGGCAATGAGCAGTTCTTC
CASSLIAGVPKGNEQFF
>TRBV14|NA|NA|TRBJ2-1
TGTGCCAGCAGCCAAAATCTCCAGGGCCCTCGGAATGAGCAGTTCTTC
CASSQNLQGPRNEQFF
>TRBV19|NA|TRBD2|TRBJ2-1
TGTGCCAGTAGTATAGTCGGGACCAGCGGGAGCTCCTACAATGAGCAGTTCTTC
CASSIVGTSGSSYNEQFF
>TRBV12-3/TRBV12-4|few|NA|TRBJ1-5
TGTGCCAGCAGTTTAGCCGCGACAAGAAGCAATCAGCCCCAGCATTTT
CASSLAATRSNQPQHF
>TRBV19|NA|TRBD1|TRBJ2-3
TGTGCCAGTCGTCTTCACAGGGGGCGGGGAGATACGCAGTATTTT
CASRLHRGRGDTQYF
>TRBV12-5|NA|TRBD2|TRBJ2-2
TGTGCTAGTGACCCGGGACTAGGGTTCCCCGGGGAGCTGTTTTTT
CASDPGLGFPGELFF
>TRBV10-2|many|NA|TRBJ1-5
TGCGCCAGCAGTGTAGGAAAATGGCAGCCCCAGCATTTT
CASSVGKWQPQHF
>TRBV20-1|many|NA|TRBJ1-1
TGCAGTGCTAGAGAGGAAGGTAGGGCAGCAAGTATGAACACTGAAGCTTTCTTT
CSAREEGRAASMNTEAFF
>TRBV12-3/TRBV12-4|many|NA|TRBJ2-1
TGTGCCAGCAGTTTCAGTGGTGAGCAGTTCTTC
CASSFSGEQFF
>TRBV7-3|many|NA|TRBJ1-1
TGTGCCAGCAGCTTATCGGGGACGAACACTGAAGCTTTCTTT
CASSLSGTNTEAFF
>TRBV30|few|NA|TRBJ1-1
TGTGCCTGGTATAGGGTGACTCTGGGCACTGAAGCTTTCTTT
CAWYRVTLGTEAFF
>TRBV19|few|TRBD1|TRBJ1-5
TGTGCCAGTAGCACATGGGACAGGGGAAATCAGCCCCAGCATTTT
CASSTWDRGNQPQHF
>TRBV6-4|NA|NA|TRBJ2-2
TGTGCCAGCAGTGCGGGGACCACCTCCAACACCGGGGAGCTGTTTTTT
CASSAGTTSNTGELFF
>TRBV15|many|NA|TRBJ1-1
TGTGCCACCAGCAGAGATATTGGGAACACTGAAGCTTTCTTT
CATSRDIGNTEAFF
>TRBV20-1|NA|NA|TRBJ2-3
TGCAGTCCAAGGGGGTCGGTATCAGATACGCAGTATTTT
CSPRGSVSDTQYF
>TRBV9|few|TRBD2|TRBJ2-7
TGTGCCAGCAGCGTCTCGGCGGGAGCGTACGAGCAGTACTTC
CASSVSAGAYEQYF
>TRBV28|many|TRBD1|TRBJ2-7
TGTGCCAGCAGAGCCTCCGGGACAGGGGGCCTCGAGCAGTACTTC
CASRASGTGGLEQYF
>TRBV20-1|few|NA|TRBJ2-1
TGCAGTGCTAGAGAAGGAGGTTCCTACTCCTACAATGAGCAGTTCTTC
CSAREGGSYSYNEQFF
>TRBV19|NA|NA|TRBJ1-1
TGTGCCAGTAGTACAGGGAATGGGGAAGCTTTCTTT
CASSTGNGEAFF
>TRBV6-2/TRBV6-3|NA|NA|TRBJ1-3
TGTGCCAGCAGGACGGCAAGAGCGAACACCATATATTTT
CASRTARANTIYF
>TRBV3-1|few|NA|TRBJ1-5
TGTGCCAGCAGCCAAGTGGTTGGTAATCAGCCCCAGCATTTT
CASSQVVGNQPQHF
>TRBV7-3|NA|NA|TRBJ1-3
TGTGCCAGCAGCTTAACCCGGTGGGACACCATATATTTT
CASSLTRWDTIYF
>TRBV19|NA|TRBD2|TRBJ2-1
TGTGCCAGTAGTATAGGTCTAGCGGGACCCAATGAGCAGTTCTTC
CASSIGLAGPNEQFF
>TRBV12-3/TRBV12-4|many|NA|TRBJ1-3
TGTGCCAGCAGTTTAAGAGGACGGCTCCTTGGAAACACCATATATTTT
CASSLRGRLLGNTIYF
>TRBV20-1|few|TRBD2|TRBJ2-7
TGCAGTGCTAGAGACCACGGGAGGGGGGACTACGAGCAGTACTTC
CSARDHGRGDYEQYF